This T cell receptor (beta chain) originates from a study of graft-versus-host responses after intestinal transplantation. The CDR3 covers 14 residues. Trimming took off 10 bases at V and 2 bases at J, with 15 bases between the two ends. Germline CDR1 is ENHRY and CDR2 is SYGVKD. Regarding the study as a whole: Subjects displaying graft-donor T cell macrochimerism possessed elevated graft-versus-host to host-versus-graft clonal ratios inside allografts. GvH clones surfaced in recipient marrow, some emerging earlier in ileum or blood.

As for this clone: Its antigen is unidentified.

Only in-frame clones appear in the TCRdb table, and some are missing; sequencing was by immunoSEQ multiplex PCR. Altogether roughly 69,000 clones are present, 90% being singletons, with the ten largest covering 1.7%. This receptor was taken from a human donor who was the organ donor for an intestinal transplant. The source was unstimulated CD8+ T cells sorted from spleen or lymph node cells, collected before transplant. The V gene is TRBV10-3, the J gene TRBJ1-5; TRBD1 might be the D (6 bases). The CDR3 nucleotides read TGTGCCACCCGGACAGCCGCTTGCAATCAGCCCCAGCATTTT. Translating gives CATRTAACNQPQHF.